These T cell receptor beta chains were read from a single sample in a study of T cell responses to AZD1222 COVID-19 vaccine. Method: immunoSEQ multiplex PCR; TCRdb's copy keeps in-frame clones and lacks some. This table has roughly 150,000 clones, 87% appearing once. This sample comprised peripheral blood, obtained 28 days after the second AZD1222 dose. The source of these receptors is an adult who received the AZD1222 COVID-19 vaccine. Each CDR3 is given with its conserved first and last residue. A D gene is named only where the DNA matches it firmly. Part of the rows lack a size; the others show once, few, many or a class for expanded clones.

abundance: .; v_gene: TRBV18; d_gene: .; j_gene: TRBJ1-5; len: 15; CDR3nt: TGTGCCAGCTCACCAGGGAATGGGCAGAATCAGCCCCAGCATTTT; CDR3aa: CASSPGNGQNQPQHF
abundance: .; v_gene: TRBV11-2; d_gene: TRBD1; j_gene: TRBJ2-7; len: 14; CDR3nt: TGTGCCAGCTCCCGGGACAGGGTAGCCTACGAGCAGTACTTC; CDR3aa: CASSRDRVAYEQYF
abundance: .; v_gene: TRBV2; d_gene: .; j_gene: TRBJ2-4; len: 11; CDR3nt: TGTGCCAGCAGAAGGCTGTCCATTCAGTACTTC; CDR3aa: CASRRLSIQYF
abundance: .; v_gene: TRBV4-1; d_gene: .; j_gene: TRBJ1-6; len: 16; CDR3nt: TGCGCCAGCAGCCAAGATCAAGGGGGGCGTCATTCACCCCTCCACTTT; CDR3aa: CASSQDQGGRHSPLHF
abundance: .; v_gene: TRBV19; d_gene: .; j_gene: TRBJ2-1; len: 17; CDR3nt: TGTGCCAGTAGTATAGGGAGTAGCCCGTCCCCCTACAATGAGCAGTTCTTC; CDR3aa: CASSIGSSPSPYNEQFF
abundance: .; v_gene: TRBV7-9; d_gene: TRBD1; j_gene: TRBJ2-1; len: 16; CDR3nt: TGTGCCAGCAGCCCTACCGAAGGACAGGGTAGAAATGAGCAGTTCTTC; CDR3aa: CASSPTEGQGRNEQFF
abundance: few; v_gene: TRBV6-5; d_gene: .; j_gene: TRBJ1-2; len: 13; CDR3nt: TGTGCCGCCCGTGGCAGGAAGGTATCTGGCTACACCTTC; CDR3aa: CAARGRKVSGYTF
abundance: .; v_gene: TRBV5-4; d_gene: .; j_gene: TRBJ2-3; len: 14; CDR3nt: TGTGCCAGCAGCCGAAATGGGGGCCCAGATACGCAGTATTTT; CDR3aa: CASSRNGGPDTQYF
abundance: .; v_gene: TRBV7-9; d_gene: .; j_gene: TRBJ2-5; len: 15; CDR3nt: TGTGCCAGCAGCTTGGGGACGGACCTCCGAGAGACCCAGTACTTC; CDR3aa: CASSLGTDLRETQYF
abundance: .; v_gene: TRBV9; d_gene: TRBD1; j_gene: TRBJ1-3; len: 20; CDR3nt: TGTGCCAGCAGCACGCCCCGGGGGGACAGGGCCGGATACTCTGGAAACACCATATATTTT; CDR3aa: CASSTPRGDRAGYSGNTIYF
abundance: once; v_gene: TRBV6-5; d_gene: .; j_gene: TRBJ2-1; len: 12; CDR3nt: TGTGCCAGCAGCCCCGGAGGGGTTGAGCAGTTCTTC; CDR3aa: CASSPGGVEQFF
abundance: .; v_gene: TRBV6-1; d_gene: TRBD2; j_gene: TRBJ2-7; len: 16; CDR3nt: TGTGCCAGCAGTGATCCCAGGGTGGGGACTAGCTACGAGCAGTACTTC; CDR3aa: CASSDPRVGTSYEQYF
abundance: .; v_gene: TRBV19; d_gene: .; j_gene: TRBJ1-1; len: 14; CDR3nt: TGTGCCAGTAGTATTCCTGGGGGGAACACTGAAGCTTTCTTT; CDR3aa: CASSIPGGNTEAFF
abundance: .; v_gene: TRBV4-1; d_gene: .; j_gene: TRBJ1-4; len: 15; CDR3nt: TGCGCCAGCAGCCAGTTGAGACTGGCAAATGAAAAACTGTTTTTT; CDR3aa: CASSQLRLANEKLFF
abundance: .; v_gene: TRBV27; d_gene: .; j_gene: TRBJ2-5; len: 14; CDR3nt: TGTGCCAGCAGTTTATCCCCAGGGCAAGAGACCCAGTACTTC; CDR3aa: CASSLSPGQETQYF
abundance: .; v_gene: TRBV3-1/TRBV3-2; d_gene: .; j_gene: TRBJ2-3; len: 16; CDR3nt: TGTGCCAGCAGCCAAGTGTCCCAAATCAGGACAGATACGCAGTATTTT; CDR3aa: CASSQVSQIRTDTQYF
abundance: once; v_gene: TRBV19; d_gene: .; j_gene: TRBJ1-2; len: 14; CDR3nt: TGTGCCAGTAGTATAGCGCGGGGCAGCGGTGGCTACACCTTC; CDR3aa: CASSIARGSGGYTF
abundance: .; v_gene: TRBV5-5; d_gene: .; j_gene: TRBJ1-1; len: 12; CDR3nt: TGTGCCAGCGGCAGACAGAACACTGAAGCTTTCTTT; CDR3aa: CASGRQNTEAFF
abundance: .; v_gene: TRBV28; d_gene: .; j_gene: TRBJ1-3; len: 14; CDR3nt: TGTGCCAGCCTCATGAGAGGGTCTGGAAACACCATATATTTT; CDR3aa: CASLMRGSGNTIYF
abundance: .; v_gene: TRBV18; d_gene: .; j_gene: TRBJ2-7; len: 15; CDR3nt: TGTGCCAGCTCCGTCGGGGCGGGGTACTCCTACGAGCAGTACTTC; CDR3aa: CASSVGAGYSYEQYF
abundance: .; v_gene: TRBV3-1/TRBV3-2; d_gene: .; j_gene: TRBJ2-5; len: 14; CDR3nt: TGTGCCAGCAGCCAAGGTCGGACTGGGGAGACCCAGTACTTC; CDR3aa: CASSQGRTGETQYF
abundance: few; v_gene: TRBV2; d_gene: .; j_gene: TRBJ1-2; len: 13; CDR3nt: TGTGCCAGCAAGTTGGCCCTAGGCTATGGCTACACCTTC; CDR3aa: CASKLALGYGYTF
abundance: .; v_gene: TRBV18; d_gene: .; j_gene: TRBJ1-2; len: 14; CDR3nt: TGTGCCAGCTCCGTCACCATTACGGGACCCGGCTACACCTTC; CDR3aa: CASSVTITGPGYTF
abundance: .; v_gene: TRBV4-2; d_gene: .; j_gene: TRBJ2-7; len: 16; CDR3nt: TGTGCCAGCAGCCAAGAATGGTGGTCGGGTTCCTACGAGCAGTACTTC; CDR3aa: CASSQEWWSGSYEQYF
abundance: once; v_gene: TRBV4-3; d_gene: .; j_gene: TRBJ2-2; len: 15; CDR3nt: TGCGCCAGCAGCCAAGATACGATTTACACCGGGGAGCTGTTTTTT; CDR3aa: CASSQDTIYTGELFF
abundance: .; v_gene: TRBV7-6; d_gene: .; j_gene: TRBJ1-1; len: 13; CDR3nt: TGTGCCAGCAGCCAGGATGGGAACACTGAAGCTTTCTTT; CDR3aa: CASSQDGNTEAFF
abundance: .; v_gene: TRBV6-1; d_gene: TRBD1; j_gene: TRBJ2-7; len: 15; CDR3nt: TGTGCCAGCAGTGACCGGGACAGGGAGTGGGACGAGCAGTACTTC; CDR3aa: CASSDRDREWDEQYF
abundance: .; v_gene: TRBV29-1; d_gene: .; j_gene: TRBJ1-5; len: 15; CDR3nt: TGCAGCGTTAAACAGGGATTTGGAGAGGATCAGCCCCAGCATTTT; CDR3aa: CSVKQGFGEDQPQHF
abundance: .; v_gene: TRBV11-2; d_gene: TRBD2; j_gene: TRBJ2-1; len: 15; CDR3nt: TGTGCCAGCAGCCGCTCTAGCGGGGGGTACAATGAGCAGTTCTTC; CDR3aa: CASSRSSGGYNEQFF
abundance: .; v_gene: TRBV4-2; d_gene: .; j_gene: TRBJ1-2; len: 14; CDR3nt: TGTGCCAGCAGCCCCCAGGGTGGCGACTATGGCTACACCTTC; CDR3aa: CASSPQGGDYGYTF
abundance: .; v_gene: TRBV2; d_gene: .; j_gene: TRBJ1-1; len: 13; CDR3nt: TGTGCCAGCAGTGTCCTCTTGGACACTGAAGCTTTCTTT; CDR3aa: CASSVLLDTEAFF
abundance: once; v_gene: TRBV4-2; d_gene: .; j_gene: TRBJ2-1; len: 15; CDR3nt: TGTGCCAGCAGCCCGCGTTCGGGCAGTTTCGATGAGCAGTTCTTC; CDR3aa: CASSPRSGSFDEQFF
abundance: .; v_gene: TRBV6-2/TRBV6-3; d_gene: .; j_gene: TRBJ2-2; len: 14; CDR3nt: TGTGCCAGCCGCCCGGGGGGCAAAACCGGGGAGCTGTTTTTT; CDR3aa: CASRPGGKTGELFF
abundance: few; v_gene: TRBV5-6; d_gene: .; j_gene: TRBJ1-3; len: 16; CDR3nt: TGTGCCAGCAACGCTCCGGGACTGAGCTCTGGAAACACCATATATTTT; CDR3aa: CASNAPGLSSGNTIYF
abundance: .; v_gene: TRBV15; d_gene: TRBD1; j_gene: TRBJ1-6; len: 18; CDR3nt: TGTGCCACCAGCAAACTACCGGGACAGAGATTCTATAATTCACCCCTCCACTTT; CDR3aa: CATSKLPGQRFYNSPLHF
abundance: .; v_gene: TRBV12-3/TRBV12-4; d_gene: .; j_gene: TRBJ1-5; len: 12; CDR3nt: TGTGCCAGCAGTTTAGGGCGGATGCCCCAGCATTTT; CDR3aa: CASSLGRMPQHF
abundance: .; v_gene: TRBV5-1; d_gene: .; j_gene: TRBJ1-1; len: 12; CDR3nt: TGCGCCAGCAGCTTGAGCCGGGGTGAAGCTTTCTTT; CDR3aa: CASSLSRGEAFF
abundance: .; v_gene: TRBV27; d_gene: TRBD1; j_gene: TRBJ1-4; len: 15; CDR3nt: TGTGCCAGCAGTAGGGGGACAGTACACAATGAAAAACTGTTTTTT; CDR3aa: CASSRGTVHNEKLFF
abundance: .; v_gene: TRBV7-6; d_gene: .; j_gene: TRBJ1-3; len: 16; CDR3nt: TGTGCCAGCAGCGCCGGGACCGCTCTCTATGGAAACATCATATATTTT; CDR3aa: CASSAGTALYGNIIYF
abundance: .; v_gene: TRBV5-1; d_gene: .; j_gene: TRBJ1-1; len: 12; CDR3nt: TGCGCCAGCAGCTTGGACAGGGTAGAAGCTTTCTTT; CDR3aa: CASSLDRVEAFF
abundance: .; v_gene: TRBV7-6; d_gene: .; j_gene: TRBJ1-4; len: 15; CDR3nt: TGTGCCAGCAGCTCAAGGAGAGGGGAGGGTGAAAAACTGTTTTTT; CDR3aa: CASSSRRGEGEKLFF
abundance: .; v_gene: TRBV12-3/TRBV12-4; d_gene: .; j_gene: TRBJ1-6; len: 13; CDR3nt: TGTGCCAGCAGTTTGGCAGGGGCCTCACCCCTCCACTTT; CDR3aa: CASSLAGASPLHF
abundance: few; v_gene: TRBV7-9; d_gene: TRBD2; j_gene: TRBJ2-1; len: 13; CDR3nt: TGTGCCAGCGGGGCGGGGGGTGACGATGAGCAGTTCTTC; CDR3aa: CASGAGGDDEQFF
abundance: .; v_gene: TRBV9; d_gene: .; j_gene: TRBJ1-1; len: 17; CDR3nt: TGTGCCAGCAGCCTGACCCCGGGGGGGGTTCGGTACACTGAAGCTTTCTTT; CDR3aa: CASSLTPGGVRYTEAFF
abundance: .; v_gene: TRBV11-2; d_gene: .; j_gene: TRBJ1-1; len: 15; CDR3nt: TGTGCCAGCAGCTTAGGTGGGGCGGGGAGTTCTGAAGCTTTCTTT; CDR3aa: CASSLGGAGSSEAFF
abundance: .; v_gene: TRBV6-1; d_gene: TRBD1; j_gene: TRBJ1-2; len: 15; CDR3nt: TGTGCCAGCAGTGAACGGACAGGCGTGAACTATGGCTACACCTTC; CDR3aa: CASSERTGVNYGYTF
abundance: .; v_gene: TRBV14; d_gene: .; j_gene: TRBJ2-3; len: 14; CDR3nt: TGTGCCAGCAGCCCTTTGAGATACACAGATACGCAGTATTTT; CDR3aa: CASSPLRYTDTQYF
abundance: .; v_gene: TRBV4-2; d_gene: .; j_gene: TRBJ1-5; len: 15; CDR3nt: TGTGCCAGCAGCCTTTCGGCGTATAGCAATCAGCCCCAGCATTTT; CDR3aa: CASSLSAYSNQPQHF
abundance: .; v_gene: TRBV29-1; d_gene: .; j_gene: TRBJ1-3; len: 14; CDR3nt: TGCAGCGTTGGGGGGGGAGTCGTAGGAAACACCATATATTTT; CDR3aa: CSVGGGVVGNTIYF
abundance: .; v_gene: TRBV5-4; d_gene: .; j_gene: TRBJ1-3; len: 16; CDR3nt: TGTGCCAGCAGCTCCTCGTACGACAGGCTCGGGAACACCATATATTTT; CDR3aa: CASSSSYDRLGNTIYF
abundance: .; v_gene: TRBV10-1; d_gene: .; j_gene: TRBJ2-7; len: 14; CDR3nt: TGCGCCAGCAGTGAGTCCTTTGGGGGCTACGAGCAGTACTTC; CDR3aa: CASSESFGGYEQYF
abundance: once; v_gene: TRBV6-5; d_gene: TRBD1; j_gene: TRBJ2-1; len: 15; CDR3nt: TGTGCCAGCAGCGGGTCATGGGCAGGGGGTAATGAGCAGTTCTTC; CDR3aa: CASSGSWAGGNEQFF
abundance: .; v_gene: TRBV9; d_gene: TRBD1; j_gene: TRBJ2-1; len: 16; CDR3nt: TGTGCCAGCAGCCCCGACCAAGGACAGGGGGCGGGTGAGCAGTTCTTC; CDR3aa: CASSPDQGQGAGEQFF